Below, one TCR beta chain is given with its context. As yet, its antigen is unknown. The entry originates in a study of shared clonotypes between healthy human individuals. Study findings and constraints: Genetic and exposure-history diversity was limited by the few donors.

This CDR3 comprises 17 residues. V lost 1 base, J lost 3 bases, and 7 bases stayed unmatched. The germline gives CDR1 MGHRA, CDR2 YSYEKL. Clones were sequenced by immunoSEQ multiplex PCR, and TCRdb holds only the in-frame ones, with some missing. This sample has some 2,500,000 clones, with 80% to 95% found just once. It was into CD45RA+ naive and CD45RA-negative memory subsets that the CD4+ cells were split. Sequencing input: naive CD4+ T cells from PBMCs. Subset of the sample: CD45RA+ positively selected. This receptor was obtained from a man aged 18 to 29 in good health. Some clones in this sample may be carry-over from other donors' samples. The V call is TRBV4-1, the J call TRBJ1-5, with 9 bases fitting TRBD1. CDR3 in amino acids: CASSQGWTGVFNQPQHF. In DNA, the CDR3 is TGCGCCAGCAGCCAAGGGTGGACAGGGGTTTTCAATCAGCCCCAGCATTTT.